Below, 19 T cell receptor beta chains from the same sample are listed, as sequenced in a study of cytomegalovirus exposure and HLA in healthy donors. PCR amplification relied on 60 Vbeta primers (plus 13 Jbeta primers). Measured with immunoSEQ multiplex PCR; TCRdb has only the in-frame clones, and not every one. The sample shows about 170,000 clones, over 70% of them seen only once. Sequencing input: PBMCs. These receptors all come from a boy aged 2 to 9 in good health and CMV-seronegative.

The V call is TRBV29-1, the J call TRBJ2-1; 10 positions match TRBD2. CDR1 is SQVTM, CDR2 ANQGSEA, per germline. CDR3 length: 12 residues. After removal of 6 bases from V and 4 bases from J, the junction contained 0 bases not matched to a gene. CDR3 nucleotides: TGCAGCGTAGCGGGAGGGTACAATGAGCAGTTCTTC. This translates into CSVAGGYNEQFF.

The DNA of the CDR3 is TGTGCCAGCAGTTTGTGGGCAGGGAGGGAGCCTAACTATGGCTACACCTTC. It codes for CASSLWAGREPNYGYTF. This chain links TRBV27 with TRBJ1-2; D might be TRBD1 (5 bases). CDR1 is MNHEY and CDR2 is SMNVEV in the germline V gene (reference sequence). This CDR3 contains 17 residues. The V end lost 3 bases, the J end lost 0 bases, and 17 bases lay between the germline ends.

The chain recombines TRBV7-8 with TRBJ1-5; D perhaps matches TRBD1 (5 bases). This CDR3 is built from 17 residues. V lost 7 bases to trimming and J lost 0 bases, with 19 bases between them. CDR1 is SGHVS, CDR2 FQNEAQ, per germline. The CDR3, as DNA: TGTGCCAGCATTCTTAGACAGTCACGGGTTAGCAATCAGCCCCAGCATTTT. Translated, it gives CASILRQSRVSNQPQHF.

The chain links TRBV5-6 to TRBJ2-7; tentatively, D is TRBD2 (6 bases). This CDR3 is 15 amino acids long. V lost 0 bases, J lost 2 bases, and 12 bases lay in between. The germline gives CDR1 SGHDT, CDR2 YYEEEE. The CDR3 nucleotides are TGTGCCAGCAGCTTGGGGGGGGACGGAACCTACGAGCAGTACGTC. Its translation: CASSLGGDGTYEQYV.

This sequence joins TRBV4-1 and TRBJ2-1; 8 nucleotides agree with TRBD2. The CDR3 has 18 residues. The J segment lost 0 bases and the V segment lost 0 bases, leaving 7 bases of the junction unmatched. Germline CDR1 MGHRA, CDR2 YSYEKL. As DNA, the CDR3 is TGCGCCAGCAGCCAAGAATTAACTAGCGGTTTCTCCTACAATGAGCAGTTCTTC. It translates to CASSQELTSGFSYNEQFF.

This clone was detected once. This chain uses TRBV6-1 with TRBJ1-3; D is undetermined. The length of the CDR3 is 16 residues. Trimming shortened V by 1 base and J by 2 bases, and 12 bases separated the two germline ends. Germline V CDR1 and CDR2: MNHNS, SASEGT. The CDR3: CASSEVPGNTGNTIYF. The CDR3 DNA sequence: TGTGCCAGCAGTGAAGTGCCCGGGAATACTGGAAACACCATATATTTT.

The genes are TRBV29-1 and TRBJ1-2; maybe TRBD1 (6 bases). Trimming cost V 6 bases and J 0 bases, with 11 bases left between them. The CDR3 runs 13 residues. Germline CDR1 reads SQVTM; CDR2 reads ANQGSEA. CDR3 DNA: TGCAGCGTCGAGGGGGGGTCTAACTATGGCTACACCTTC. Protein: CSVEGGSNYGYTF.

The chain combines TRBV6-6 with TRBJ1-1; 10 bases align to TRBD1. This CDR3 comprises 16 residues. From germline, CDR1 is MNHNY and CDR2 SVGAGI (reference sequence). V gave up 5 bases and J gave up 4 bases; unmatched junction bases: 10. The CDR3 DNA is TGTGCCAGCAGTACCCTCCGGACAGGGGGAAGCACTGAAGCTTTCTTT. Amino acids: CASSTLRTGGSTEAFF.

This chain uses TRBV5-5 with TRBJ2-7; 7 bases line up with TRBD1. CDR3 length: 15 residues. CDR1 and CDR2 from the germline V gene are SGHKS and YYEKEE (reference sequence). J was trimmed by 1 base and V by 3 bases; bases with no gene match: 7. CDR3 in DNA: TGTGCCAGCAGCTACCGGGACAGCGAATCCTACGAGCAGTACTTC. Translated, it gives CASSYRDSESYEQYF.

There are a few counts of this clone. The V gene is TRBV9, the J gene TRBJ2-4; D possibly corresponds to TRBD1 (5 bases). Trimming cost V 0 bases and J 15 bases, with 16 bases left between them. The CDR3 is made up of 13 amino acids. Germline V gives CDR1 SGDLS, CDR2 YYNGEE. The CDR3: CASSVDSGPLMYF. CDR3 DNA sequence: TGTGCCAGCAGCGTAGACTCAGGGCCCTTAATGTACTTC.

The chain joins TRBV7-2 to TRBJ2-5; 8 positions agree with TRBD1. Losses at the gene ends were 4 bases for V and 1 base for J; bases not matched to a gene: 5. Germline loops: CDR1 SGHTA, CDR2 FQGNSA. The CDR3 covers 15 residues. The CDR3 spells CASSSRTGLQETQYF. The CDR3 region has the DNA TGTGCCAGCAGCTCTCGGACAGGGCTCCAAGAGACCCAGTACTTC.

V is TRBV5-1 and J is TRBJ2-2, with D possibly being TRBD2 (5 bases). This CDR3 spans 14 amino acids. Per germline, CDR1 SGHRS and CDR2 YFSETQ. The ends were cut back, 3 bases at V and 7 bases at J, with 13 bases in the middle. The CDR3 nucleotides read TGCGCCAGCAGCTCGAAGGGAGTCGGCGGGGAGCTGTTTTTT. Amino acids: CASSSKGVGGELFF.

This clone was detected only once. V gene TRBV29-1 combines with J gene TRBJ2-4; 12 nucleotides agree with TRBD2. With 0 bases clipped from V and 1 base from J, the junction kept 4 bases outside the gene matches. CDR3 size: 17 residues. Germline CDR1 is SQVTM and CDR2 is ANQGSEA. CDR3 DNA: TGCAGCGTTGAAGATATCCTAGCGGGAGGGGCCAAAAACATTCAGTACTTC. It yields the protein CSVEDILAGGAKNIQYF.

The gene calls are TRBV5-6 and TRBJ2-7, with 10 bases aligning to TRBD2. Trimming cost V 2 bases and J 6 bases; bases outside gene matches: 8. Germline CDR1 and CDR2: SGHDT and YYEEEE. This CDR3 comprises 15 residues. CDR3 DNA sequence: TGTGCCAGCAGCTTACCAGCGGGAGGGCCCCCCGAGCAGTACTTC. Its protein product is CASSLPAGGPPEQYF. The full variable domain, in which reference TRBV5-6 and TRBJ2-7 provide the parts outside the CDR3, is DAGVTQSPTHLIKTRGQQVTLRCSPKSGHDTVSWYQQALGQGPQFIFQYYEEEERQRGNFPDRFSGHQFPNYSSELNVNALLLGDSALYLCASSLPAGGPPEQYFGPGTRLTVT.

This clone was observed a handful of times. V is TRBV11-2 and J is TRBJ1-1; D ambiguous. Germline V lookup: CDR1 SGHAT, CDR2 FQNNGV. V dropped 1 base and J dropped 1 base, with 10 bases sitting between them. The CDR3 runs 15 residues. The CDR3 loop is CASSLVTGKNTEAFF. The CDR3 nucleotides are TGTGCCAGCAGCTTAGTTACGGGTAAGAACACTGAAGCTTTCTTT. The entire variable domain, with the rest obtained from reference TRBV11-2 and TRBJ1-1, is as follows: EAGVAQSPRYKIIEKRQSVAFWCNPISGHATLYWYQQILGQGPKLLIQFQNNGVVDDSQLPKDRFSAERLKGVDSTLKIQPAKLEDSAVYLCASSLVTGKNTEAFFGQGTRLTVV.

V and J are TRBV5-6 and TRBJ2-1, with D possibly matching TRBD2 (6 bases). Germline V gives CDR1 SGHDT, CDR2 YYEEEE. Trimming took off 4 bases at V and 9 bases at J, with 11 bases between the two ends. The CDR3 has 12 amino acids. In nucleotides, the CDR3 is TGTGCCAGCAGCATCCCCGGGGGTGAGCAGTTCTTC. Translated, it gives CASSIPGGEQFF. The full variable domain, its missing parts supplied by reference TRBV5-6 and TRBJ2-1, is DAGVTQSPTHLIKTRGQQVTLRCSPKSGHDTVSWYQQALGQGPQFIFQYYEEEERQRGNFPDRFSGHQFPNYSSELNVNALLLGDSALYLCASSIPGGEQFFGPGTRLTVL.

The chain uses TRBV6-5 and TRBJ1-3; 7 nucleotides match TRBD1. The V gene's germline CDR1 is MNHEY and CDR2 SVGAGI. The CDR3 spans 15 residues. V lost 7 bases and J lost 0; bases outside the gene matches: 6. The CDR3 protein is CASKPGTASGNTIYF. The CDR3 DNA is TGTGCCAGCAAACCCGGGACAGCCTCTGGAAACACCATATATTTT.

CDR3 region: CASSLIPGSSYEQYV. CDR3 DNA sequence: TGTGCCAGCAGCTTAATCCCAGGGTCCTCCTACGAGCAGTACGTC. This rearrangement joins TRBV7-2 to TRBJ2-7; a possible D gene is TRBD1 (5 bases). The CDR3 extends over 15 amino acids. Trimming left V 2 bases short and J 0 bases short, with 11 bases between. CDR1 and CDR2 (germline): SGHTA, FQGNSA.

V and J are TRBV19 and TRBJ1-2, with 7 positions matching TRBD1. The ends lost 5 bases at V and 6 bases at J; junction bases unmatched: 15. The germline V gene has CDR1 LNHDA and CDR2 SQIVND (reference sequence). The CDR3 loop spans 16 amino acids. This CDR3 reads CASSGLKGQLRDGYTF. CDR3 coding DNA: TGTGCCAGTAGTGGACTAAAGGGACAGCTTAGAGATGGCTACACCTTC.